One and the same sample provided the 7 T cell receptor beta chains below, sequenced in a study of early T cells in non-severe SARS-CoV-2 infection. One entry per CDR3 protein results from TCRdb running MiXCR on the 5' RACE reads. Of roughly 120,000 distinct CDR3 sequences in the sample, more than 12% are singletons; the top ten hold about a fifth. The sequenced sample consisted of whole blood. The receptors were gathered from an adult who was a healthcare worker with PCR-confirmed SARS-CoV-2 infection or an uninfected control (not recorded which).

This clonotype was counted between two and nine times. The V and J genes are TRBV9 and TRBJ1-1; D not certain. This CDR3 region has 13 residues. Trimming left V 3 bases short and J 5 bases short, with 11 bases between. Germline V gene lookup returns CDR1 SGDLS and CDR2 YYNGEE. The CDR3 region is CASSAAPDTEAFF. In nucleotides, the CDR3 is TGTGCCAGCAGCGCCGCTCCGGATACTGAAGCTTTCTTT.

This clonotype was observed at least ten times. This chain links TRBV12-5 with TRBJ1-2, with unresolved D. V shed 3 bases and J shed 7 bases, with 9 bases lying between them. CDR1 and CDR2 (germline): LGHNT, FRNRAP. The CDR3 is 12 amino acids. The CDR3 nucleotides read TGTGCTAGTGGTTTCGGATATTCTGGCTACACCTTC. Its translation is CASGFGYSGYTF.

This clonotype was recorded a few times. The chain is built from TRBV5-1 and TRBJ2-3, with D possibly being TRBD1 (5 bases). Trimming took 1 base from V and 4 from J, leaving 13 bases between them. Germline V gives CDR1 SGHRS, CDR2 YFSETQ. The CDR3 spans 15 residues. The CDR3 region has the DNA TGCGCCAGCAGCTTGACAGGAATGGGGCCAGATACGCAGTATTTT. Protein: CASSLTGMGPDTQYF.

The chain is built from TRBV4-2 and TRBJ1-5; D is unresolved. Trimming took off 0 bases at V and 7 bases at J, with 13 bases between the two ends. This CDR3 has 15 amino acids. Germline CDR1 LGHNA, CDR2 YNFKEQ. CDR3 sequence (DNA): TGTGCCAGCAGCCAAGATCGAGGGATAGGCCAGCCCCAGCATTTT. It translates to CASSQDRGIGQPQHF.

This clonotype was detected a few times. The chain recombines TRBV7-8 with TRBJ2-5, with D perhaps being TRBD1 or TRBD2 (5 bases each). Germline V gene sequence: CDR1 SGHVS, CDR2 FQNEAQ. CDR3 length: 15 amino acids. Trimming removed 0 bases at V and 4 bases at J, with 12 bases between. CDR3 coding DNA: TGTGCCAGCAGCTTAGCCAGGGCACGGGGAGAGACCCAGTACTTC. Its protein is CASSLARARGETQYF.

The sample holds a few counts of this clonotype. This sequence joins TRBV10-1 and TRBJ2-2; the D gene is possibly TRBD1 (6 bases). This CDR3 is 14 amino acids long. The V end was cut by 9 bases, the J end by 5 bases, with 16 bases between. Per the germline V gene, CDR1 is WNHNN and CDR2 is SYGVQD (reference sequence). The CDR3 protein is CASDTGPGTGELFF. As DNA, the CDR3 is TGCGCCAGTGATACAGGGCCGGGGACCGGGGAGCTGTTTTTT.

The J gene is TRBJ2-5, the V gene TRBV9, with 7 bases fitting TRBD2. V dropped 4 bases and J dropped 2; count of bases not matched to a gene: 5. The CDR3 runs to 14 residues. Germline V lookup: CDR1 SGDLS, CDR2 YYNGEE. CDR3 DNA: TGTGCCAGCAGCAAACGGGGGGATCAAGAGACCCAGTACTTC. Encoded protein: CASSKRGDQETQYF.